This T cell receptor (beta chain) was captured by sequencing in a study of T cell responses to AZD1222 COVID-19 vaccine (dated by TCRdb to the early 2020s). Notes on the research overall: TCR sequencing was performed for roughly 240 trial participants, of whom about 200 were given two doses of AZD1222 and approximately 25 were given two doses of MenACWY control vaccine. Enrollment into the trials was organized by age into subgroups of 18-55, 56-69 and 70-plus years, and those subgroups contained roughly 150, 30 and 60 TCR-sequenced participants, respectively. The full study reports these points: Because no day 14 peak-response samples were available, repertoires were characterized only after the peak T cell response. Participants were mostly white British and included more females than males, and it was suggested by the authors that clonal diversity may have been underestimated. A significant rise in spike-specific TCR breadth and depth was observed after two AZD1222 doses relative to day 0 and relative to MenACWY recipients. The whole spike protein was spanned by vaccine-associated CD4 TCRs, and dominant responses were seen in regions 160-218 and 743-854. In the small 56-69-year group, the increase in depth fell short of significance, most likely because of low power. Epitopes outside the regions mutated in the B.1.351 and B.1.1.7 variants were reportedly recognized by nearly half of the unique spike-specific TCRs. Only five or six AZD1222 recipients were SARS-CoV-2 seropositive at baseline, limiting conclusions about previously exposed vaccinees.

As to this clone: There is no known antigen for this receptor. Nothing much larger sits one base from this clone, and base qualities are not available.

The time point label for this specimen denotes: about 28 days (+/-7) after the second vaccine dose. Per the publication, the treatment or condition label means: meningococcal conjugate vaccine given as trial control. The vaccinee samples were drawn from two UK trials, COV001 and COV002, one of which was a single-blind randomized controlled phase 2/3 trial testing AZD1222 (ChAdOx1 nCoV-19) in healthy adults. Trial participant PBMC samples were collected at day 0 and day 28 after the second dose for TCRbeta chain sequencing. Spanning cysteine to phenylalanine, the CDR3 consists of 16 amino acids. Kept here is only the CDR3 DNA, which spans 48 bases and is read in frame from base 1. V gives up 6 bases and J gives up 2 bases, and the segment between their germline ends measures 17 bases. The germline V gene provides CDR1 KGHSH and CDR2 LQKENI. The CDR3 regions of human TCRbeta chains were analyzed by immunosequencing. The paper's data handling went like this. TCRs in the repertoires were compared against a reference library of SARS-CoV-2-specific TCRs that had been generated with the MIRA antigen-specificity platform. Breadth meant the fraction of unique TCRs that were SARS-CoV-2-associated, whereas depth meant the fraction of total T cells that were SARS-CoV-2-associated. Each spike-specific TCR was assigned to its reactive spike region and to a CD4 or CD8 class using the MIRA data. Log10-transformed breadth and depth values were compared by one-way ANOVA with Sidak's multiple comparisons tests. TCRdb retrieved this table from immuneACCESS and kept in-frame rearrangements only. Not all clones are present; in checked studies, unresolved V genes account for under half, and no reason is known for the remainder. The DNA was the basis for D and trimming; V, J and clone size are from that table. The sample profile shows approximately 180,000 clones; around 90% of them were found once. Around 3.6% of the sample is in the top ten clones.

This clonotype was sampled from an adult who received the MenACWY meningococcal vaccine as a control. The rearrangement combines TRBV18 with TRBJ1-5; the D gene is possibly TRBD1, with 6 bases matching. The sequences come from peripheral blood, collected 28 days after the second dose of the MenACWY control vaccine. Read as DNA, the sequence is TGTGCCAGCTCCTTCTCTTCGGGGGGCGGCAATCAGCCCCAGCATTTT. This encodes CASSFSSGGGNQPQHF.